In this sample, the clone carrying this TCR beta chain turned up many times. Its antigen remains unknown. These data come from a study of human T cells and chemical hapten exposure. The study's findings and limits: TCRs at a frequency above 1 in 1000 stayed unchanged with DPC sensitization.

What the library attached to individual cDNA molecules were unique molecular identifiers. TCRdb recomputed calls from the 5' RACE reads with MiXCR, one row per CDR3 protein. The data contain about 81,000 distinct CDR3 sequences, about 15% of them singletons. Total RNA was isolated from unfractionated whole blood. With 1 base removed from V and 2 bases from J, the gap between germline ends came to 12 bases. The V gene's germline CDR1 is DFQATT and CDR2 SNEGSKA (reference sequence). This CDR3 spans 15 amino acids. The chain has TRBV20-1 and TRBJ1-5; D perhaps matches TRBD1 (5 bases). The source is a female donor in good health. This chain's CDR3 is CSARVQGIGNQPQHF. The CDR3, as DNA: TGCAGTGCTAGAGTCCAGGGAATTGGCAATCAGCCCCAGCATTTT.